Sequencing of this T cell receptor (beta chain) was carried out in a study of cytomegalovirus exposure and HLA in healthy donors (dated by TCRdb to about 2017). Looking at the study overall: According to a later analysis, one platform produced both the 120 validation repertoires and the roughly 650 repertoires of the first cohort. A separate validation cohort of approximately 130 different subjects was used in addition to the roughly 720-subject first cohort. To predict cytomegalovirus infection status, the study brought together high-throughput TCR immunosequencing, statistical association of individual TCRs with disease status, and machine learning. The aim of the study was to test whether cataloging public T cell receptors could identify signatures of past pathogen exposure.

Details on this clone: Which antigen it targets is not known. Base quality data are lacking; no much larger clone is found one base away.

Separate from the roughly 660-subject first cohort, the validation cohort of about 120 subjects was the group to which the donors belonged. Library prep was done by the immunoSEQ multiplex PCR assay. Turning to the authors' computational methods: A statistical classification framework was developed to diagnose cytomegalovirus status using the catalog of TCR beta chain sequences. TCRdb holds this immuneACCESS table with in-frame rearrangements only. Some clones are missing; in checked studies, unresolved V genes explain under half, and the rest has no known cause. D and trimming come from the DNA, and the V and J calls and clone size come from that table. The sample contains tens of thousands of clones, less than 95% of them found a single time. 2.5% to 3.5% of the sample rests with the top ten. V is trimmed back by 1 base and J by 4 bases, and the junction contains 0 bases that no gene match accounts for. Taken from the germline V gene, the CDR1 and CDR2 loops are LGHNA and YSLEER. Measured from the cysteine to the phenylalanine, the CDR3 is 13 residues long. The retained sequence is limited to the CDR3, 39 bases, with the frame set at the first base.

Broad study findings and their caveats: The authors suggested that the approach could potentially be extended to other disease states and immunological phenotypes. A later analysis had no HLA typing for the validation cohort, so co-occurrence there was scored across all 120 repertoires. In the study, around 150 TCR beta chains were listed as associated with cytomegalovirus. Most TCR sequences were observed very rarely across donors, whereas some public TCRs were present in many individuals. Subsequent analysis determined that TCRs grouped into clusters in the first cohort also showed a tendency toward co-occurrence across the 130 or so validation repertoires, and 85% to 95% of cluster scores exceeded 0. The classifier was reported to diagnose cytomegalovirus status with high specificity and sensitivity in both the original cohort and the validation cohort. In vitro tests confirmed that a few of the cytomegalovirus-associated TCR beta chains recognize cytomegalovirus antigens.

The rearrangement combines TRBV4-3 with TRBJ2-5; 7 central nucleotides agree with TRBD1. Sequenced: PBMCs. This TCR was recovered from a woman between 18 and 30 years old in good health and CMV-seropositive. Read as DNA, the sequence is TGCGCCAGCAGCCAAGGGGACAGAGAGACCCAGTACTTC. Its product reads: CASSQGDRETQYF.